This T cell receptor (beta chain) was captured by sequencing in a study of blood T cell repertoires in COVID-19. Measured with immunoSEQ multiplex PCR; TCRdb has only the in-frame clones, and not every one. The sample holds roughly 250,000 clones, 75% to 90% seen once. In germline, CDR1 is SGDLS, CDR2 YYNGEE. CDR3 length equals 14 residues. V gave up 3 bases and J gave up 8 bases, with 17 bases separating them. The V call is TRBV9, the J call TRBJ1-2, with no clear D. This TCR derives from a middle-aged woman with acute or convalescent COVID-19. The sample taken for sequencing was peripheral blood. As DNA, the CDR3 is TGTGCCAGCAGCGCACCCCCCGCCGCGGGGGGCTACACCTTC. It is translated as CASSAPPAAGGYTF.